This TCR beta chain was retrieved from a study of PD-1 blockade in classical Hodgkin lymphoma. Every single patient, without exception, relapsed after autologous stem cell transplantation, and brentuximab vedotin exposure varied. Assay used: immunoSEQ multiplex PCR; TCRdb lists only in-frame clones, some missing. The table includes roughly 150,000 clones, around 73% detected once. The CDR3 loop spans 14 amino acids. Germline lookup yields CDR1 SNHLY and CDR2 FYNNEI. The V and J ends lost 1 base and 7 bases respectively, with 11 bases between them. This clone was counted once. The sample consisted of peripheral blood mononuclear cells (PBMCs), taken before the second cycle of nivolumab. This sequence originates from a human donor with classical Hodgkin lymphoma. This rearrangement joins TRBV2 to TRBJ2-1; D is tentatively TRBD1 or TRBD2 (5 bases each). CDR3 sequence: CASSEVGVRNEQFF. CDR3 coding DNA: TGTGCCAGCAGTGAAGTGGGGGTTCGGAATGAGCAGTTCTTC.